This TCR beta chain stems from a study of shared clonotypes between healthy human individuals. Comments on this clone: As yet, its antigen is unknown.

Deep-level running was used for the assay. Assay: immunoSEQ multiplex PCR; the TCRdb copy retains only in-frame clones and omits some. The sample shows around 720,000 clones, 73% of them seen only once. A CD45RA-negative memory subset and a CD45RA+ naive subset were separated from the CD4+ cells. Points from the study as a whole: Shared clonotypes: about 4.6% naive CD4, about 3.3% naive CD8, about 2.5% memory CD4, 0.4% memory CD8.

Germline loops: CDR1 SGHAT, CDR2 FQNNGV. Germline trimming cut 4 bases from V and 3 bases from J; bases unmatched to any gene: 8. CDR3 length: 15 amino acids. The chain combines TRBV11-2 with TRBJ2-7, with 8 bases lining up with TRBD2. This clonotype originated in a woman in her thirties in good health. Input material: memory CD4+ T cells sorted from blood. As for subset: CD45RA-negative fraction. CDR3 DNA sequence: TGTGCCAGCAGCTCCGAGAGACTAGCGAACTACGAGCAGTACTTC. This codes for CASSSERLANYEQYF.